These T cell receptor gamma chains were read from a single sample in a study of Vδ1+ human thymocytes. TCRdb reran clone calling via CATT on the multiplex PCR reads. This sample has about 22,000 gamma-chain clones, with roughly 13% found just once. Source material: Vdelta1+ gamma-delta thymocytes from the thymus. Source of these receptors: a child less than two years old who had congenital heart surgery. Each CDR3 is given without its conserved first and last residue. Size values are once, few and many counts, or a class for expanded clones, and some rows have none.

abundance: -; j_gene: TRGJP2; v_gene: TRGV4; CDR3aa: ATSNDWIKT
abundance: few; j_gene: TRGJ1/TRGJ2; v_gene: TRGV8; CDR3aa: ATWDSYYYKKL
abundance: -; j_gene: TRGJ1/TRGJ2; v_gene: TRGV8; CDR3aa: ATWDLEFNYKKL
abundance: few; j_gene: TRGJ1/TRGJ2; v_gene: TRGV4; CDR3aa: ATWNIGKL
abundance: -; j_gene: TRGJ1/TRGJ2; v_gene: TRGV4; CDR3aa: ATWNGPPYYKKL
abundance: medium-sized; j_gene: TRGJ1/TRGJ2; v_gene: TRGV9; CDR3aa: ALWEANFSYKKL
abundance: few; j_gene: TRGJP1; v_gene: TRGV9; CDR3aa: ALWEVQAGGWFKI
abundance: -; j_gene: TRGJP1; v_gene: TRGV5; CDR3aa: ATWDRLPTGWFKI
abundance: few; j_gene: TRGJ1/TRGJ2; v_gene: TRGV5; CDR3aa: ATWGTTSSYKKL
abundance: -; j_gene: TRGJP2; v_gene: TRGV4; CDR3aa: ATPYSSDWIKT
abundance: -; j_gene: TRGJP2; v_gene: TRGV2; CDR3aa: ATWDEGDWIKT
abundance: -; j_gene: TRGJ1/TRGJ2; v_gene: TRGV2; CDR3aa: ATWDGSNYYKKL
abundance: -; j_gene: TRGJ1/TRGJ2; v_gene: TRGV2; CDR3aa: ATWDGRGREANYYKKL
abundance: few; j_gene: TRGJ1/TRGJ2; v_gene: TRGV2; CDR3aa: ATWDGPLDPNYKKL